Shown below are 7 T cell receptor beta chains from a single sample sequenced in a study of cytomegalovirus exposure and HLA in healthy donors (dated by TCRdb to about 2017). The library was made by the immunoSEQ multiplex PCR assay. TCRdb re-hosts the immuneACCESS table, in-frame sequences only. Its copies lack some clones; in the studies checked, an unresolved V gene accounts for under half of them, and the cause for the rest is not known. The sample table shows some 200,000 clones, and around 83% are seen once. Around 15% of the sample lies in the top ten. The sequenced sample was PBMCs. Receptors originate from a woman aged 25-40 years in good health and CMV-seropositive.

CDR3 in DNA: TGTGCCAGCAGCGTAGGGGCGGGTTCGGCCCACAATGAGCAGTTCTTC. Translating gives CASSVGAGSAHNEQFF. The chain uses TRBV9 and TRBJ2-1, with D perhaps matching TRBD2 (5 bases). V was clipped by 0 bases and J by 5 bases, with 15 bases between them. CDR3 size: 16 residues. Germline V gene sequence: CDR1 SGDLS, CDR2 YYNGEE.

V gene TRBV6-1 combines with J gene TRBJ2-7, with a possible D match to TRBD1 (5 bases). CDR3 length: 13 residues. Trimming shortened V by 4 bases and J by 3 bases, and 10 bases separated the two germline ends. CDR1 is MNHNS, CDR2 SASEGT, per germline. The CDR3 reads CASSVDTNYEQYF. CDR3 bases: TGTGCCAGCAGTGTGGACACAAACTACGAGCAGTACTTC.

V is TRBV30 and J is TRBJ1-1; D is uncertain. The V gene lost 7 bases and the J gene lost 1 base, with 10 bases spanning the gap. The CDR3 is 12 amino acids. Germline V gives CDR1 GTSNPN, CDR2 SVGIG (reference sequence). This chain's CDR3 is CASSRSNTEAFF. The CDR3 DNA follows: TGTGCCTCCTCCAGGTCGAACACTGAAGCTTTCTTT. Full variable domain (outside the CDR3, taken from reference TRBV30 and TRBJ1-1): SQTIHQWPATLVQPVGSPLSLECTVEGTSNPNLYWYRQAAGRGLQLLFYSVGIGQISSEVPQNLSASRPQDRQFILSSKKLLLSDSGFYLCASSRSNTEAFFGQGTRLTVV.

The chain employs TRBV7-3 and TRBJ2-5; a possible D gene is TRBD1 (5 bases). Germline CDR1 is SGHTA and CDR2 is FQGTGA. V was trimmed by 1 base and J by 2 bases, leaving 17 bases between them. There are 17 residues in the CDR3. The CDR3 DNA reads TGTGCCAGCAGCTTAAACTCCCGGGCAGGGTTACAAGAGACCCAGTACTTC. Translation gives CASSLNSRAGLQETQYF.

V gene TRBV7-2 combines with J gene TRBJ1-3; unclear D gene. Germline V gene lookup returns CDR1 SGHTA and CDR2 FQGNSA. This CDR3 has 14 amino acids. The V end was cut by 2 bases, the J end by 0 bases, with 5 bases between. DNA of the CDR3: TGTGCCAGCAGCTTAAAGCTCTCTGGAAACACCATATATTTT. Protein sequence: CASSLKLSGNTIYF. Supplemented by reference TRBV7-2 and TRBJ1-3, the full variable domain reads GAGVSQSPSNKVTEKGKDVELRCDPISGHTALYWYRQSLGQGLEFLIYFQGNSAPDKSGLPSDRFSAERTGGSVSTLTIQRTQQEDSAVYLCASSLKLSGNTIYFGEGSWLTVV.

J is TRBJ1-4 and V is TRBV2, with TRBD1 matching over 10 bases. CDR1 and CDR2 (germline): SNHLY, FYNNEI. The CDR3 spans 14 residues. The ends lost 3 bases at V and 8 bases at J; junction bases unmatched: 3. The CDR3 bases are TGTGCCAGCAGTGAGGACAGGGGGGGGGAAAAACTGTTTTTT. Residues: CASSEDRGGEKLFF.

This chain joins TRBV2 and TRBJ1-2, with 8 bases lining up with TRBD1. V shed 6 bases, J shed 4 bases, and the junction held 7 bases outside the gene matches. CDR1 is SNHLY, CDR2 FYNNEI, per germline. CDR3 length: 14 residues. The DNA of the CDR3 is TGTGCCAGCAGCCAGGGGGCGACTTTCTATGGCTACACCTTC. It is translated as CASSQGATFYGYTF.